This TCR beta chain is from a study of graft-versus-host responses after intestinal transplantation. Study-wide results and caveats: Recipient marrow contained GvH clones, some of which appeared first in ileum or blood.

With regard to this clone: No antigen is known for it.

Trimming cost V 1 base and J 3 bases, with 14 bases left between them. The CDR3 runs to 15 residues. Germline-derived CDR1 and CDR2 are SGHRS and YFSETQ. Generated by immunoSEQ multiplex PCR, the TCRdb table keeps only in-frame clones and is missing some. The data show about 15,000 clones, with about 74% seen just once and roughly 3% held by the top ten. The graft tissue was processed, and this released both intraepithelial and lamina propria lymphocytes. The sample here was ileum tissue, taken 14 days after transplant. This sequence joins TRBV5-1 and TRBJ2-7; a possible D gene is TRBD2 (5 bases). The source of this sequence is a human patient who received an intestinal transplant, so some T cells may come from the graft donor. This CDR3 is CASSLFGEGDYEQYF. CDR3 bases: TGCGCCAGCAGCTTGTTTGGTGAGGGAGACTACGAGCAGTACTTC.